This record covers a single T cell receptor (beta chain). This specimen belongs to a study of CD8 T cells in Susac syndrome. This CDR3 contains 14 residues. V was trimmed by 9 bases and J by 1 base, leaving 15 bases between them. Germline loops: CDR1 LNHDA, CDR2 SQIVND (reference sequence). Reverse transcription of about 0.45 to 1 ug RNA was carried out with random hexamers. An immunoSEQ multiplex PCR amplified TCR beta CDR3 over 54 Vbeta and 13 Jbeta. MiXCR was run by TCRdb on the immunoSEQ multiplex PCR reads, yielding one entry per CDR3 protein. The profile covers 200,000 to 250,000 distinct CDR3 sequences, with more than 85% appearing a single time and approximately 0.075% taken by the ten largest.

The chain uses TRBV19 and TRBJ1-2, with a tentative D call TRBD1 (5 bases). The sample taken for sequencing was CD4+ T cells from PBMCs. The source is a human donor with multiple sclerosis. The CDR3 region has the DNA TGTGCCAGCCATCCAGGGAGGGGTAACTATGGCTACACCTTC. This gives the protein CASHPGRGNYGYTF.